The 3 T cell receptor beta chains given below trace back to one sample, sequenced in a study of cytomegalovirus exposure and HLA in healthy donors. The assay was immunoSEQ multiplex PCR, and TCRdb's table has in-frame clones only and misses some. The sample records some 130,000 clones, nearly 90% being singletons. Sequencing used PBMCs. These receptors were collected from a woman between 18 and 29 years old in good health and CMV-seronegative.

V and J are TRBV6-5 and TRBJ1-2, with D unclear. CDR1 and CDR2 (germline): MNHEY, SVGAGI. The CDR3 is 14 residues long. Trimming shortened V by 0 bases and J by 2 bases, and 7 bases separated the two germline ends. The CDR3 region has the DNA TGTGCCAGCAGTTACTCGGTTACAAACTATGGCTACACCTTC. Protein: CASSYSVTNYGYTF.

About this clone: The junction departs from germline at one end; a sequencing error may be responsible. The chain has TRBV20-1 and TRBJ2-2, with D possibly being TRBD1 (6 bases). The germline CDR1 and CDR2 sequences are DFQATT and SNEGSKA (reference sequence). The CDR3 is made up of 11 amino acids. CDR3 protein: CSHRDTGELFF. The DNA of the CDR3 is TGTAGTCACAGGGACACCGGGGAGCTGTTTTTT.

This sequence joins TRBV5-1 and TRBJ2-7; D is perhaps TRBD1 (6 bases). The germline V gene has CDR1 SGHRS and CDR2 YFSETQ. V gave up 5 bases and J gave up 2 bases, with 20 bases separating them. This CDR3 comprises 16 residues. DNA for the CDR3: TGCGCCAGCAGTCCAGGGACAAGCCTTCCACCCTACGAGCAGTACTTC. Translation: CASSPGTSLPPYEQYF.